These 3 T cell receptor beta chains originate from one sample sequenced in a study of cytomegalovirus exposure and HLA in healthy donors. PCR primers comprised 60 Vbeta and 13 Jbeta primers. Data came from immunoSEQ multiplex PCR; TCRdb stores just in-frame clones and leaves some out. The sample has roughly 150,000 clones; 80% to 85% are singletons. Sequenced material: PBMCs. The source of these receptors is a middle-aged man in good health and CMV-seropositive.

This clone is a singleton in its sample. The chain has TRBV11-2 and TRBJ2-1; D ambiguous. V gave up 4 bases and J gave up 7 bases, with 14 bases separating them. Germline V CDR1 and CDR2: SGHAT, FQNNGV. CDR3 size: 14 residues. Written as DNA, the CDR3 is TGTGCCAGCAGCTCGCCCTACCGTCCTAATGAGCAGTTCTTC. It is translated as CASSSPYRPNEQFF.

CDR3: CASSEKGEGLSYTF. As DNA, the CDR3 is TGTGCCAGCAGTGAAAAGGGTGAGGGTCTGAGCTACACCTTC. The J gene is TRBJ1-2, the V gene TRBV6-1; D is unresolved. The germline gives CDR1 MNHNS, CDR2 SASEGT. The germline V and J ends were trimmed by 2 bases and 9 bases, with 16 bases remaining between them. This CDR3 is built from 14 residues.

The chain links TRBV18 to TRBJ2-1; 10 bases are a match to TRBD2. Trimming took 3 bases from V and 6 from J; bases not matched to a gene: 5. Germline V gene lookup returns CDR1 KGHSH and CDR2 LQKENI. The CDR3 is made up of 15 amino acids. Here the CDR3 reads CASSPSGRGVNEQFF. CDR3 in DNA: TGTGCCAGCTCACCGAGCGGGAGGGGGGTCAATGAGCAGTTCTTC.